A selection of T cell receptor beta chains follows, all from one sample in a study of T cells after posttransplantation cyclophosphamide. Repertoires were generated with immunoSEQ multiplex PCR, while TCRdb's copy carries only in-frame clones and drops some. Listed for the sample are about 38,000 clones, none seen a single time. Sample: PBMCs. The receptors stem from a man aged 50 to 59 in good health, CMV-negative, and a related stem cell transplant donor. The CDR3 runs from the conserved cysteine through the conserved F or W. The order of the fields is CDR3 length, V gene, CDR3 protein.

16	TRBV9	CASSVAGGPSYNEQFF
13	TRBV2	CASSSGSYNEQFF
17	TRBV19	CASSIGSGTGTNYGYTF
18	TRBV18	CASSPYLGQGLSGNTIYF
12	TRBV5-1	CASSRLSETQYF
16	TRBV7-6	CASSLIGLEPRATQYF
15	TRBV5-1	CASSLAGTSGETQYF
14	TRBV7-2	CASSFRSPNEKLFF
17	TRBV16	CASSQFRNGGLGNEQFF
15	TRBV7-3	CASSLSGGPGNEQFF
17	TRBV5-1	CASSLGQGPATNEKLFF
16	TRBV7-3	CASSTYGTSGTIEQFF
16	TRBV6-1	CASSAIGINSNQPQHF
16	TRBV6-6	CASSQFWRVVNQPQHF
13	TRBV7-2	CASNRDRGHEQYF
14	TRBV5-1	CASSFQGSSYEQYF
15	TRBV27	CASRYRYRGNYGYTF
11	TRBV29-1	CSAGSGGGYTF
15	TRBV19	CASSIRGASTDTQYF
15	TRBV2	CASSPTGTSGRAPDF
18	TRBV7-6	CASSPRDRGEGLEETQYF
14	TRBV5-5	CASSSTGLIFGAFF
19	TRBV7-8	CASSQNSQWPGQGMDTQYF
16	TRBV7-9	CASSNRTGGKNNEQFF
12	TRBV7-9	CASSFSHNEQFF
14	TRBV5-1	CASSTAGVSNEQFF
16	TRBV7-8	CASRPTSGRAYHEQYF
17	TRBV5-5	CASSLYGTGTMNTEAFF
15	TRBV13	CASSLVREWSGELFF
17	TRBV6-1	CASSEGGQGLSNEKLFF
15	TRBV18	CASSNIAIGEDGYTF
15	TRBV5-4	CASSPGLTVNSPLHF
16	TRBV19	CASSAAGGFGTDTQYF
16	TRBV7-9	CASRHWGLAGQETQYF
17	TRBV7-8	CASSPTSGGFKGETQYF
17	TRBV7-3	CASSLTLAGGLTGELFF
12	TRBV6-5	CASSDNQGGYTF
18	TRBV5-8	CASSFFLAGFGNTGELFF
12	TRBV2	CASSYTNTEAFF
15	TRBV2	CASSPRRGARETQYF
14	TRBV2	CASSVLGRDQPQHF
13	TRBV29-1	CSVDRTGSETQYF
14	TRBV9	CASSPGQATYEQYF
12	TRBV29-1	CSVGRTVAEAFF
13	TRBV7-8	CASSRDGTDTQYF
12	TRBV6-5	CASSSLKFEAFF
15	TRBV9	CASSPLNRGPGGYTF
13	TRBV6-6	CASGESVNTEAFF
13	TRBV5-6	CASTARVFETQYF
16	TRBV6-4	CASSDSGGRNPYEQYF
16	TRBV10-3	CAISETPGGPNQPQHF
16	TRBV5-6	CASSRGTASGANVLTF
17	TRBV7-2	CASSSPPGSGRTDTQYF
15	TRBV7-6	CASSVGHSRTGELFF
18	TRBV4-1	CASSLLGGRVANTGELFF
14	TRBV19	CASRDFLNTGELFF
13	TRBV7-2	CASSQDRNYGYTF
17	TRBV21-1	CASGEYLRLASYNEQFF
16	TRBV11-3	CASSLVLSSSYNEQFF
16	TRBV7-7	CASSPQGTGSNQPQHF